This T cell receptor (beta chain) is from a study of beta chain features in type 1 diabetes. The overall study: The examined sorted cells totaled 107,917,701 across samples.

V lost 1 base to trimming and J lost 0 bases, with 9 bases between them. CDR1 and CDR2 (germline): KGHSH, LQKENI. The CDR3 runs 16 residues. Markers CD45RO/CCR7/CD25/CD127/CD95/CD27 served to sort CD4+ naive, central memory, regulatory and stem cell-like memory cells. Isolated RNA was reverse transcribed in full, so expressed TCRB transcripts were sequenced. Generated by immunoSEQ multiplex PCR, the TCRdb table keeps only in-frame clones and is missing some. Altogether around 250,000 clones are present, around an eighth being singletons, with the ten largest covering more than 0.015%. Regarding the study as a whole: All four CD4+ subsets of Type 1 diabetes patients contained TCRB CDR3s that were moderately but significantly shorter. Within the patient group, naive, central memory and Treg TCRB repertoires appeared more similar to each other than within healthy donors.

On this clone: The antigen is undetermined.

The sample comprised naive CD4+ T cells from blood. This receptor was obtained from a young man with type 1 diabetes. This rearrangement joins TRBV18 to TRBJ1-4; no clear D gene. CDR3 nucleotide sequence: TGTGCCAGCTCACCACTTCACGGTGCAACTAATGAAAAACTGTTTTTT. This translates into CASSPLHGATNEKLFF.